Presented here are 21 T cell receptor beta chains from one specimen sequenced in a study of cytomegalovirus exposure and HLA in healthy donors. In the PCR, 60 Vbeta and 13 Jbeta primers were used. Generated by immunoSEQ multiplex PCR, the TCRdb table keeps only in-frame clones and is missing some. This repertoire shows fewer than 250,000 clones, roughly 80% found once; its top ten account for around 2.8%. Sequenced sample: PBMCs. The receptors were gathered from a man between 25 and 39 years old in good health and CMV-seronegative.

This sequence joins TRBV4-1 and TRBJ2-5, with 7 bases aligning to TRBD1. From germline, CDR1 is MGHRA and CDR2 YSYEKL. The ends lost 6 bases at V and 3 bases at J; junction bases unmatched: 4. The CDR3 is 13 amino acids. The DNA for the CDR3 is TGCGCCAGCAGTTACGACAGGGAAGAGACCCAGTACTTC. Protein product: CASSYDREETQYF.

This clone was picked up a small number of times. This sequence joins TRBV6-5 and TRBJ2-3; D is possibly TRBD1 (5 bases). Trimming took off 4 bases at V and 0 bases at J, with 8 bases between the two ends. CDR1 MNHEY and CDR2 SVGAGI come from the germline V gene. There are 14 residues in the CDR3. Here the CDR3 DNA reads TGTGCCAGCAGTTGGGGCGACAGCACAGATACGCAGTATTTT. This encodes CASSWGDSTDTQYF.

V and J are TRBV28 and TRBJ1-1; 10 nucleotides match TRBD1. CDR1 is MDHEN and CDR2 is SYDVKM in the germline V gene. The ends lost 6 bases at V and 0 bases at J; junction bases unmatched: 1. The length of the CDR3 is 14 residues. The CDR3 sequence is CASSDRGLNTEAFF. The DNA of the CDR3 is TGTGCCAGCAGCGACAGGGGGCTGAACACTGAAGCTTTCTTT.

V usage is TRBV13 and J usage is TRBJ2-7, with unresolved D. V dropped 0 bases and J dropped 2 bases, with 23 bases sitting between them. The CDR3 runs 19 residues. Germline V CDR1 and CDR2: PRHDT, FYEKMQ (reference sequence). The DNA for the CDR3 is TGTGCCAGCAGCTTAGGCTCACCCTCACGCCAGGTTATAACCTACGAGCAGTACTTC. Translation: CASSLGSPSRQVITYEQYF. The full variable domain, completed using reference TRBV13 and TRBJ2-7, is AAGVIQSPRHLIKEKRETATLKCYPIPRHDTVYWYQQGPGQDPQFLISFYEKMQSDKGSIPDRFSAQQFSDYHSELNMSSLELGDSALYFCASSLGSPSRQVITYEQYFGPGTRLTVT.

The V and J genes are TRBV6-1 and TRBJ1-2; D is perhaps TRBD1 (6 bases). The ends were cut back, 5 bases at V and 4 bases at J, with 17 bases in the middle. The CDR3 spans 15 residues. CDR1 and CDR2 (germline): MNHNS, SASEGT. The CDR3: CASSLRTVLLYGYTF. The CDR3 region has the DNA TGTGCCAGCAGTCTCCGGACAGTCCTCCTCTATGGCTACACCTTC.

The V call is TRBV7-9, the J call TRBJ1-1; no firm D call. The CDR3 has 12 residues. From germline, CDR1 is SEHNR and CDR2 FQNEAQ (reference sequence). The ends were cut back, 5 bases at V and 4 bases at J, with 8 bases in the middle. CDR3 nucleotide sequence: TGTGCCAGCAGCAGGTGGAGCACTGAAGCTTTCTTT. Its protein product is CASSRWSTEAFF.

V gene TRBV4-2 combines with J gene TRBJ1-5; TRBD1 is a possible D gene (5 bases). This CDR3 has 14 residues. Germline V lookup: CDR1 LGHNA, CDR2 YNFKEQ. V lost 4 bases and J lost 6, with 13 bases in between. CDR3 nucleotide sequence: TGTGCCAGCAGCCGACAGCTTGTGAGTCAGCCCCAGCATTTT. Its protein product is CASSRQLVSQPQHF.

This clone was observed once. For the CDR3, the DNA is TGTGCCAGCAGCCCGCTGACTAGCGGGGGGAATGGTGAGCAGTTCTTC. Translation gives CASSPLTSGGNGEQFF. The chain is built from TRBV11-1 and TRBJ2-1; 13 bases fit TRBD2. With V trimmed by 5 bases and J by 9 bases, 10 bases remained unmatched. Looked up from germline, CDR1 is SGHAT and CDR2 is FQDESV (reference sequence). CDR3 length: 16 amino acids.

V usage is TRBV19 and J usage is TRBJ2-1; D is perhaps TRBD1 (5 bases). CDR1 is LNHDA, CDR2 SQIVND, per germline (reference sequence). Trimming left V 0 bases short and J 10 bases short, with 13 bases between. The CDR3 has 14 amino acids. CDR3: CASSIDKWGPEQFF. CDR3 nucleotide sequence: TGTGCCAGTAGTATAGATAAATGGGGCCCCGAGCAGTTCTTC.

The chain joins TRBV4-3 to TRBJ2-5; possible D gene TRBD1, 5 bases. In germline, CDR1 is LGHNA, CDR2 YSLEER. This CDR3 has 16 amino acids. V lost 1 base to trimming and J lost 2 bases, with 14 bases between them. CDR3 sequence: CASSQAVQGFQETQYF. CDR3 sequence (DNA): TGCGCCAGCAGCCAAGCCGTCCAGGGATTTCAAGAGACCCAGTACTTC.

The chain combines TRBV19 with TRBJ1-6, with D maybe TRBD1 (5 bases). Germline V gives CDR1 LNHDA, CDR2 SQIVND (reference sequence). The CDR3 sequence is 16 residues long. V lost 5 bases to trimming and J lost 4 bases, with 15 bases between them. The chain's CDR3 is CASSATMTEYNSPLHF. CDR3 in DNA: TGTGCCAGTAGTGCCACGATGACAGAATATAATTCACCCCTCCACTTT.

This sequence joins TRBV5-1 and TRBJ2-2; TRBD2 might be the D (7 bases). Per germline, CDR1 SGHRS and CDR2 YFSETQ. Trimming stripped 4 bases from V and 6 bases from J, with 16 bases between. CDR3 size: 15 residues. The CDR3 DNA is TGCGCCAGCAGCCCTTATGAAGGGGGGGCCGGGGAGCTGTTTTTT. It yields the protein CASSPYEGGAGELFF.

This chain uses TRBV25-1 with TRBJ1-1, with 7 bases identical to TRBD1. The CDR3 has 14 residues. Germline values: CDR1 MGHDK, CDR2 SYGVNS. Germline trimming cut 6 bases from V and 7 bases from J; bases unmatched to any gene: 11. The CDR3 is CASRSTGASLEAFF. CDR3 sequence (DNA): TGTGCCAGCAGGAGTACAGGGGCGTCTCTTGAAGCTTTCTTT.

The V gene is TRBV6-5, the J gene TRBJ2-5, with 10 nucleotides matching TRBD1. The last part of the DNA fits TRBJ2-7 better; the J call may be wrong. Germline values: CDR1 MNHEY, CDR2 SVGAGI. The CDR3 runs 16 residues. The CDR3 DNA is TGTGCCAGCAGTTATCACCGGGACAGGGGACCCTACGAGCAGTACTTC. Encoded protein: CASSYHRDRGPYEQYF.

The chain has TRBV5-1 and TRBJ2-1; 9 bases align to TRBD2. The V segment lost 1 base and the J segment 3 bases; nucleotides outside the gene matches: 17. This CDR3 spans 20 amino acids. The germline CDR1 and CDR2 sequences are SGHRS and YFSETQ. The CDR3 region has the DNA TGCGCCAGCAGCTTGTCCCGGGGGGCCTTGAGCGGGGGGATCTACAATGAGCAGTTCTTC. Translating gives CASSLSRGALSGGIYNEQFF.

The gene calls are TRBV11-2 and TRBJ1-2; D might be TRBD1 (5 bases). The V end lost 7 bases, the J end lost 2 bases, and 8 bases lay between the germline ends. This CDR3 has 12 residues. The V gene's germline CDR1 is SGHAT and CDR2 FQNNGV. The CDR3 spells CASTGENYGYTF. In nucleotides, the CDR3 is TGTGCCAGCACGGGGGAAAACTATGGCTACACCTTC.

This sequence joins TRBV28 and TRBJ1-6; a weak D match, TRBD1 (6 bases). The germline V gene encodes CDR1 MDHEN and CDR2 SYDVKM. Trimming stripped 10 bases from V and 4 bases from J, with 11 bases between. The CDR3 covers 13 residues. CDR3 loop: CATRDTYNSPLHF. The CDR3 nucleotides are TGTGCCACCCGGGACACATATAATTCACCCCTCCACTTT.

The chain recombines TRBV28 with TRBJ2-4; the D is unclear. The germline V gene encodes CDR1 MDHEN and CDR2 SYDVKM. This CDR3 comprises 14 residues. The V end lost 11 bases, the J end lost 0 bases, and 14 bases lay between the germline ends. CDR3 loop: CAAKTTLAKNIQYF. The DNA of the CDR3 is TGTGCCGCCAAGACAACATTAGCCAAAAACATTCAGTACTTC.

The chain combines TRBV28 with TRBJ2-3, with 10 bases aligning to TRBD2. The trim removed 4 bases at V and 1 base at J, leaving 11 bases unmatched. CDR3 length: 18 amino acids. Germline assignment: CDR1 MDHEN and CDR2 SYDVKM. CDR3 amino acids: CASSYNLPLAGGTDTQYF. Written as DNA, the CDR3 is TGTGCCAGCAGTTATAACCTACCCCTAGCGGGGGGCACAGATACGCAGTATTTT.

This rearrangement joins TRBV2 to TRBJ2-1; D is possibly TRBD1 (6 bases). V was trimmed by 3 bases and J by 6 bases, leaving 12 bases between them. Germline V gene sequence: CDR1 SNHLY, CDR2 FYNNEI. The CDR3 has 14 amino acids. CDR3 DNA sequence: TGTGCCAGCAGTGAGGTCAGGGGATTCAATGAGCAGTTCTTC. Encoded protein: CASSEVRGFNEQFF.

The chain has TRBV7-9 and TRBJ2-1; TRBD1 agrees at 7 bases. Germline trimming cut 4 bases from V and 2 bases from J; bases unmatched to any gene: 5. CDR3 length equals 15 residues. In germline, CDR1 is SEHNR, CDR2 FQNEAQ (reference sequence). The CDR3 reads CASSSDRTPYNEQFF. The CDR3 DNA reads TGTGCCAGCAGCTCGGACAGGACCCCCTACAATGAGCAGTTCTTC.